This passage covers 18 T cell receptor beta chains from one sample sequenced in a study of T cell repertoires and HLA-DP antigens. Their antigen targets remain unknown. Using immunoSEQ multiplex PCR, the repertoire was profiled, and TCRdb retains in-frame clones only, with some absent. The sample records about 89,000 clones, around 86% being singletons. The sequenced sample was CD4+ T cells from PBMCs. All receptors derive from a middle-aged man in good health and CMV-seronegative.

This rearrangement joins TRBV7-2 to TRBJ2-5, with D possibly being TRBD1 or TRBD2 (5 bases each). From germline, CDR1 is SGHTA and CDR2 FQGNSA. Trimming removed 2 bases at V and 5 bases at J, with 9 bases between. This CDR3 spans 13 amino acids. The CDR3 here is CASSLLGEETQYF. The CDR3 nucleotides are TGTGCCAGCAGCTTACTAGGGGAGGAGACCCAGTACTTC.

This clone has just one count. CDR3 sequence (DNA): TGTGCCAGCAGTGAAGTTAACACCATATATTTT. This translates into CASSEVNTIYF. The chain uses TRBV6-5 and TRBJ1-3, with D hard to call. Trimming removed 5 bases from V and 7 bases from J, with 6 bases in between. This CDR3 comprises 11 residues. Germline V gives CDR1 MNHEY, CDR2 SVGAGI.

This clone was observed a handful of times. This rearrangement joins TRBV29-1 to TRBJ2-1; D is perhaps TRBD1 (7 bases). Germline loops: CDR1 SQVTM, CDR2 ANQGSEA. The V gene lost 7 bases and the J gene lost 0 bases, with 13 bases spanning the gap. The CDR3 length is 14 residues. CDR3 nucleotide sequence: TGCAGCGCGGGGGACAGAATCTCCTACAATGAGCAGTTCTTC. This gives the protein CSAGDRISYNEQFF.

The rearrangement links TRBV9 to TRBJ2-1; 10 positions agree with TRBD1. With V trimmed by 0 bases and J by 11 bases, 5 bases remained unmatched. From germline, CDR1 is SGDLS and CDR2 YYNGEE. This CDR3 has 14 residues. In DNA, the CDR3 is TGTGCCAGCAGCGTAGTGGGGACAGGGGTCAAGCAGTTCTTC. Amino acid sequence: CASSVVGTGVKQFF. Complete variable domain (other parts from reference TRBV9 and TRBJ2-1): DSGVTQTPKHLITATGQRVTLRCSPRSGDLSVYWYQQSLDQGLQFLIQYYNGEERAKGNILERFSAQQFPDLHSELNLSSLELGDSALYFCASSVVGTGVKQFFGPGTRLTVL.

This sequence joins TRBV27 and TRBJ1-5; D is ambiguous. This CDR3 has 14 residues. Germline V CDR1 and CDR2: MNHEY, SMNVEV (reference sequence). V lost 3 bases, J lost 1 base, and 7 bases lay in between. The DNA of the CDR3 is TGTGCCAGCAGTTTCTCGGACAGCAATCAGCCCCAGCATTTT. Translating gives CASSFSDSNQPQHF.

J is TRBJ2-3 and V is TRBV11-3, with 14 bases lining up with TRBD2. This CDR3 has 17 amino acids. V lost 1 base and J lost 3; bases outside the gene matches: 3. In germline, CDR1 is SGHNT, CDR2 YENEEA. CDR3 loop: CASSLGTSGRWTDTQYF. CDR3 coding DNA: TGTGCCAGCAGCTTAGGGACTAGCGGGAGGTGGACAGATACGCAGTATTTT.

The chain carries TRBV29-1 and TRBJ1-2; no reliable D call. The CDR3 loop spans 15 amino acids. V was trimmed by 7 bases and J by 3 bases, leaving 21 bases between them. Germline values: CDR1 SQVTM, CDR2 ANQGSEA. The CDR3 nucleotides are TGCAGCGCCCCCAGCGGGCGAGGGTCGGACTATGGCTACACCTTC. This codes for CSAPSGRGSDYGYTF.

This chain joins TRBV5-5 and TRBJ2-2; D not resolved. This CDR3 is 13 amino acids long. Germline CDR1 reads SGHKS; CDR2 reads YYEKEE (reference sequence). With 0 bases removed from V and 5 bases from J, the gap between germline ends came to 5 bases. CDR3: CASSLVGTGELFF. The CDR3 DNA reads as TGTGCCAGCAGCTTGGTCGGGACCGGGGAGCTGTTTTTT.

The V gene is TRBV9, the J gene TRBJ2-7; D is possibly TRBD2 (7 bases). V was trimmed by 0 bases and J by 3 bases, leaving 13 bases between them. This CDR3 spans 15 amino acids. CDR1 is SGDLS and CDR2 is YYNGEE in the germline V gene. CDR3 nucleotide sequence: TGTGCCAGCAGCGTAGATCTGGGGGGGCTCTACGAGCAGTACTTC. Protein product: CASSVDLGGLYEQYF.

The chain couples TRBV18 to TRBJ2-3, with D possibly TRBD1 on 6 matching bases. From germline, CDR1 is KGHSH and CDR2 LQKENI. Trimming left V 5 bases short and J 4 bases short, with 7 bases between. The CDR3 runs 12 residues. This CDR3 is CASSEGADTQYF. In DNA form, the CDR3 reads TGTGCCAGCTCAGAGGGGGCAGATACGCAGTATTTT.

Concerning this clone itself: Other DNA sequences of this sample code for an identical CDR3. This rearrangement joins TRBV11-2 to TRBJ2-7; TRBD1 agrees at 8 bases. CDR1 and CDR2 from the germline V gene are SGHAT and FQNNGV. The CDR3 is 14 residues long. V shed 3 bases, J shed 3 bases, and the junction held 4 bases outside the gene matches. The CDR3 protein is CASSFRTGLYEQYF. CDR3 DNA sequence: TGTGCCAGCAGCTTCAGGACAGGGCTCTACGAGCAGTACTTC.

This clone was picked up a small number of times. The rearrangement uses TRBV27 and TRBJ1-1, with D perhaps TRBD1 (5 bases). The V gene lost 2 bases and the J gene lost 1 base, with 5 bases spanning the gap. CDR1 is MNHEY and CDR2 is SMNVEV in the germline V gene (reference sequence). The CDR3 contains 13 residues. CDR3 in amino acids: CASSLRGNTEAFF. The DNA of the CDR3 is TGTGCCAGCAGTTTAAGGGGGAACACTGAAGCTTTCTTT.

Here the CDR3 DNA reads TGCAGTGCCCACAGGGTGGGTGGCTACACCTTC. It yields the protein CSAHRVGGYTF. The chain employs TRBV20-1 and TRBJ1-2; the D gene is possibly TRBD1 (6 bases). The CDR3 spans 11 residues. Trimming removed 6 bases at V and 7 bases at J, with 12 bases between. CDR1 is DFQATT and CDR2 is SNEGSKA in the germline V gene (reference sequence).

This clone was detected a few times. The chain employs TRBV5-1 and TRBJ1-1; D is perhaps TRBD1 (6 bases). This CDR3 comprises 13 residues. Trimming left V 9 bases short and J 2 bases short, with 14 bases between. CDR1 is SGHRS, CDR2 YFSETQ, per germline. This CDR3 is CAKSGAGNTEAFF. The CDR3 region has the DNA TGCGCCAAGTCAGGGGCCGGAAACACTGAAGCTTTCTTT.

This clone is a singleton in its sample. The chain couples TRBV30 to TRBJ1-1; possible D gene TRBD1, 5 bases. This CDR3 has 10 residues. Germline V gene lookup returns CDR1 GTSNPN and CDR2 SVGIG (reference sequence). V gave up 3 bases and J gave up 10 bases, with 9 bases separating them. The CDR3 is CAWRGVGAFF. CDR3 nucleotides: TGTGCCTGGAGGGGGGTAGGAGCTTTCTTT. The full variable domain, its missing parts supplied by reference TRBV30 and TRBJ1-1, is SQTIHQWPATLVQPVGSPLSLECTVEGTSNPNLYWYRQAAGRGLQLLFYSVGIGQISSEVPQNLSASRPQDRQFILSSKKLLLSDSGFYLCAWRGVGAFFGQGTRLTVV.

This chain joins TRBV27 and TRBJ2-5; 7 bases are shared with TRBD1. The germline CDR1 and CDR2 sequences are MNHEY and SMNVEV (reference sequence). J gave up 7 bases and V 3 bases, and 8 bases lay outside the gene matches. The CDR3 runs to 14 residues. The chain's CDR3 is CASSLDSPGGTQYF. For the CDR3, the DNA is TGTGCCAGCAGTTTGGACTCCCCAGGGGGGACCCAGTACTTC.

V and J are TRBV14 and TRBJ2-3, with a weak D call TRBD2 (5 bases). This CDR3 has 16 amino acids. From germline, CDR1 is SGHDN and CDR2 FVKESK. V was shortened by 1 base and J by 1 base, with 12 bases between the two germline ends. CDR3 protein: CASSQGEHVRTDTQYF. The DNA of the CDR3 is TGTGCCAGCAGCCAAGGGGAGCACGTCCGCACAGATACGCAGTATTTT.

CDR3 sequence reads: CASSLPPSNQPQHF. The CDR3 DNA reads as TGTGCCAGCAGTTTACCTCCGAGCAATCAGCCCCAGCATTTT. The chain carries TRBV28 and TRBJ1-5; D is unclear. The germline V gene encodes CDR1 MDHEN and CDR2 SYDVKM. This CDR3 is built from 14 residues. Deletions cut 2 bases from V and 1 base from J, with 6 bases between.